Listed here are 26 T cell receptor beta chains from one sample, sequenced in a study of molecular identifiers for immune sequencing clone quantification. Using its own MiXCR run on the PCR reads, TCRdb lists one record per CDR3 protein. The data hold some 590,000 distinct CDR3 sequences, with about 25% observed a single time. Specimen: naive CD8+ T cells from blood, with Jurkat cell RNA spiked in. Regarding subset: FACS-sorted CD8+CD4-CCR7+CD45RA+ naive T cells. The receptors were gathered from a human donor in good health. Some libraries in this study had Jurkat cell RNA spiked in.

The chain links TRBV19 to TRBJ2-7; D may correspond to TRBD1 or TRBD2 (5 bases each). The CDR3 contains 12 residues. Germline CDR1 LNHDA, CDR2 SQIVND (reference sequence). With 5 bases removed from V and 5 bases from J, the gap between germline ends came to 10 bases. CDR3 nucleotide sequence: TGTGCCAGTAGTCAAGGGACCAACGAGCAGTACTTC. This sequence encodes CASSQGTNEQYF.

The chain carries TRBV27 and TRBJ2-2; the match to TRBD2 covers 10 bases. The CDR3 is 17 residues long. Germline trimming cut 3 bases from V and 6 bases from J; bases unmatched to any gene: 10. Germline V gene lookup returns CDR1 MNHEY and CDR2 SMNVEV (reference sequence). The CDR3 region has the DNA TGTGCCAGCAGTTTGGGGCTAGCGGGAGCTTGGGCCGGGGAGCTGTTTTTT. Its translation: CASSLGLAGAWAGELFF.

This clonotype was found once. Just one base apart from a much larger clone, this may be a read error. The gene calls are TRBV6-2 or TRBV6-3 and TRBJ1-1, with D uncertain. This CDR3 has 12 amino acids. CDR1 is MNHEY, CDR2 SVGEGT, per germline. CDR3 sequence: CAGSYARSEAFF. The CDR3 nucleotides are TGTGCCGGCAGTTACGCGAGGAGTGAAGCTTTCTTT.

The CDR3 loop is CASSAGQGASSYNEQFF. The CDR3, as DNA: TGTGCCAGCAGCGCAGGACAGGGGGCGAGCTCCTACAATGAGCAGTTCTTC. The rearrangement links TRBV9 to TRBJ2-1; 11 nucleotides match TRBD1. This CDR3 comprises 17 residues. With 3 bases clipped from V and 0 bases from J, the junction kept 5 bases outside the gene matches. The V gene's germline CDR1 is SGDLS and CDR2 YYNGEE. Full variable domain (remainder filled in from reference TRBV9 and TRBJ2-1): DSGVTQTPKHLITATGQRVTLRCSPRSGDLSVYWYQQSLDQGLQFLIQYYNGEERAKGNILERFSAQQFPDLHSELNLSSLELGDSALYFCASSAGQGASSYNEQFFGPGTRLTVL.

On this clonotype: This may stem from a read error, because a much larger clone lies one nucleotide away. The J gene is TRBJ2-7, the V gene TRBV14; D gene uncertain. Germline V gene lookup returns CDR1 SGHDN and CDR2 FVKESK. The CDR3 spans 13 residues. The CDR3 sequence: CASSQGHYYERYF. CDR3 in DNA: TGTGCCAGCAGCCAGGGCCACTACTACGAGCGGTACTTC.

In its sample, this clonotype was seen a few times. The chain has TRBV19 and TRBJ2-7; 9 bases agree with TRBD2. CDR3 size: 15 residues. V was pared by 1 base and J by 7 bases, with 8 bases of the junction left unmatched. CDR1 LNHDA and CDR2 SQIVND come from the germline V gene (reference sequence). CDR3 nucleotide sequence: TGTGCCAGTAGTATAGGACGCGGGAGGGCAGAAGAGCAGTACTTC. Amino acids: CASSIGRGRAEEQYF.

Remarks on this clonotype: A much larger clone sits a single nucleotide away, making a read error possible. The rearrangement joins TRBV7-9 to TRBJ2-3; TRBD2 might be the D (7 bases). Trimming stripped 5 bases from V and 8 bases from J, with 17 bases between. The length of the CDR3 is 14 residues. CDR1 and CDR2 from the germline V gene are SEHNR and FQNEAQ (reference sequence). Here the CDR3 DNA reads TGTGCCAGCAGCCCGAGGGGGGGCGCGGGTACGCAGTATTTT. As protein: CASSPRGGAGTQYF.

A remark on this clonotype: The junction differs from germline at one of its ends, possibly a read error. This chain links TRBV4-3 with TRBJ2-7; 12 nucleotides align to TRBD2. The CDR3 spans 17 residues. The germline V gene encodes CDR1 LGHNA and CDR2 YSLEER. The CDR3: CASSQDSRLAGVYELYF. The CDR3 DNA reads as TGCGCCAGCAGCCAAGACTCGAGACTAGCGGGGGTGTACGAGCTGTACTTC.

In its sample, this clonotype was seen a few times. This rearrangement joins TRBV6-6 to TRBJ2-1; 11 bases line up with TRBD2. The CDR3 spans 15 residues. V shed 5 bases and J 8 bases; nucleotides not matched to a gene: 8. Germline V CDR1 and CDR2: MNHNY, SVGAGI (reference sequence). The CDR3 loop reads CASSQLAGVRDEQFF. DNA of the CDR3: TGTGCCAGCAGTCAACTAGCGGGGGTGAGGGATGAGCAGTTCTTC.

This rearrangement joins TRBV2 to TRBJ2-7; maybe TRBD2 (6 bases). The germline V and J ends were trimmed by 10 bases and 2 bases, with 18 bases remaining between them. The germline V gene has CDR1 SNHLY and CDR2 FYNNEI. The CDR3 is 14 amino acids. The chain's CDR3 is CAIQEGTPTYEQYF. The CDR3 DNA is TGTGCCATCCAAGAGGGGACTCCTACCTACGAGCAGTACTTC.

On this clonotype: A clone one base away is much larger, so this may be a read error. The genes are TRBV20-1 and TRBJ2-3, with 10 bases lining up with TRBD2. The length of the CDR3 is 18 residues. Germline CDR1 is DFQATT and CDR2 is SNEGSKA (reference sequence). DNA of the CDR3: TGCAGTGCTAGAGATCTGGAGTGGAAGCGGGAGGGTACAGATACGCAGTGTTTT. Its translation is CSARDLEWKREGTDTQCF.

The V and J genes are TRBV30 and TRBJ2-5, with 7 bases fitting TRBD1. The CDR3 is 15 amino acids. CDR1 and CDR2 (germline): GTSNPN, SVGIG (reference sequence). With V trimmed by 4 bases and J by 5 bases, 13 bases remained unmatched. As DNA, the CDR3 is TGTGCCTGGAAGAGGGGACCGGCAGGGGGTGAGACCCAGTACTTC. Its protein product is CAWKRGPAGGETQYF.

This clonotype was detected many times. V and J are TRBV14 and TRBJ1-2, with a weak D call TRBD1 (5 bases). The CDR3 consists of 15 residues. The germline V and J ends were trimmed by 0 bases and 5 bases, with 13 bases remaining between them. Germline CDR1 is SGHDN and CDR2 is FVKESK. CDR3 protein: CASSQEWGTYYGYTF. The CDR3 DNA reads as TGTGCCAGCAGCCAAGAATGGGGCACATATTATGGCTACACCTTC.

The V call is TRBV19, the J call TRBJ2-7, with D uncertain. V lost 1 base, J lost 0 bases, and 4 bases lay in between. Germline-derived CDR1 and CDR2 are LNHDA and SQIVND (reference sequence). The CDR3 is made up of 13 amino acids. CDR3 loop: CASSIGISYEQYF. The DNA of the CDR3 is TGTGCCAGTAGTATAGGCATCTCCTACGAGCAGTACTTC.

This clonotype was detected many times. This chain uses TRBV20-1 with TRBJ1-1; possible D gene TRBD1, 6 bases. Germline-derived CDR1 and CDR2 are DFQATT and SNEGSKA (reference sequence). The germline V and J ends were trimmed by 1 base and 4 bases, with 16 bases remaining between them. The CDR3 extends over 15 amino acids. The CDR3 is CSARALGQSVTEAFF. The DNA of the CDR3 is TGCAGTGCTAGAGCATTGGGACAAAGTGTCACTGAAGCTTTCTTT.

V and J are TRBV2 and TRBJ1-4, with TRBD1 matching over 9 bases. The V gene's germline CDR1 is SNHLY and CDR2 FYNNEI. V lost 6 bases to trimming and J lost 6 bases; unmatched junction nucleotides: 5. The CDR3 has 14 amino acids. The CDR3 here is CASRGQGFYEKLFF. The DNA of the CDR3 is TGTGCCAGCAGGGGACAGGGTTTTTATGAAAAACTGTTTTTT.

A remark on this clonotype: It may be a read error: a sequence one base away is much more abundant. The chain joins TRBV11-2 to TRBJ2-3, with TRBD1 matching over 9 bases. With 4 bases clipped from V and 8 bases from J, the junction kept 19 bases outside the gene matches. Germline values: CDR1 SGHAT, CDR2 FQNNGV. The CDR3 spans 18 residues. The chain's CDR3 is CASSSWDRVGGAAATQYF. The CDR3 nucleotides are TGTGCCAGCAGCTCCTGGGACAGGGTAGGGGGGGCCGCGGCTACGCAGTATTTT.

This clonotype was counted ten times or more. CDR3 coding DNA: TGTGCCAGCAGCGTAGGGGCAGGGGGGTACACAGATACGCAGTATTTT. Translation: CASSVGAGGYTDTQYF. The chain carries TRBV9 and TRBJ2-3; a possible D gene is TRBD1 (7 bases). CDR1 is SGDLS, CDR2 YYNGEE, per germline. CDR3 length: 16 residues. Between the trimmed V and J ends, which lost 0 bases and 2 bases, there was a span of 13 bases. Full variable domain (outside the CDR3, taken from reference TRBV9 and TRBJ2-3): DSGVTQTPKHLITATGQRVTLRCSPRSGDLSVYWYQQSLDQGLQFLIQYYNGEERAKGNILERFSAQQFPDLHSELNLSSLELGDSALYFCASSVGAGGYTDTQYFGPGTRLTVL.

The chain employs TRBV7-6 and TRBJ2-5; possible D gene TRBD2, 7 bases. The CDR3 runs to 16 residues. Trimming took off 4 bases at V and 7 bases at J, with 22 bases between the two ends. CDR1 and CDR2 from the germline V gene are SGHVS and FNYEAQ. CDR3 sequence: CASSSPRAGATRTQYF. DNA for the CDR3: TGTGCCAGCAGCTCCCCTCGGGCGGGGGCAACGAGGACCCAGTACTTC.

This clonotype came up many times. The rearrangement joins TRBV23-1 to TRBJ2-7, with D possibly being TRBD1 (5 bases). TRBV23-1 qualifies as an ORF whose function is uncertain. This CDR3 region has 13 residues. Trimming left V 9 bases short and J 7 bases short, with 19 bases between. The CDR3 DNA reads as TGCGCCAGGGGGCCGTCCCAGGGTTGTGAGCAGTACTTC. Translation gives CARGPSQGCEQYF.

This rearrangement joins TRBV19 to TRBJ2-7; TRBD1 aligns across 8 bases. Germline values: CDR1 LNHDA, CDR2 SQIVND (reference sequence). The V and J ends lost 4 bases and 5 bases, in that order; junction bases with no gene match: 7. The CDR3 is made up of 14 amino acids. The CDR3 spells CASSTSDRADEQYF. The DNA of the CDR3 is TGTGCCAGTAGTACGTCGGACAGGGCTGACGAGCAGTACTTC.

Written as DNA, the CDR3 is TGTGCCAGCAGTTTACTCGCGGGGACAGGGAGGGATTCACCCCTCCACTTT. It yields the protein CASSLLAGTGRDSPLHF. The chain joins TRBV27 to TRBJ1-6; 9 bases map to TRBD1. The germline V gene has CDR1 MNHEY and CDR2 SMNVEV (reference sequence). V was clipped by 2 bases and J by 8 bases; unmatched bases: 10. This CDR3 region has 17 residues.

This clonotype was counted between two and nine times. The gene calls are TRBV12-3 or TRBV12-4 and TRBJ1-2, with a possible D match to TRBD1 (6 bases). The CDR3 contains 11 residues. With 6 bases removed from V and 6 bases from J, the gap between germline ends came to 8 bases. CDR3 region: CASRKGDGYTF. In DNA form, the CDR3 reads TGTGCCAGCAGAAAGGGGGATGGCTACACCTTC.

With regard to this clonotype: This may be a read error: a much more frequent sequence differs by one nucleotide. The CDR3 region is CASSQPPPTGSTDTQYF. The CDR3 DNA sequence: TGTGCCAGCAGTCAACCTCCGCCGACAGGTAGCACAGATACGCAGTATTTT. This chain links TRBV27 with TRBJ2-3; weak D call: TRBD1 (6 bases). V dropped 5 bases and J dropped 0 bases, with 18 bases sitting between them. The germline CDR1 and CDR2 sequences are MNHEY and SMNVEV (reference sequence). This CDR3 has 17 residues.

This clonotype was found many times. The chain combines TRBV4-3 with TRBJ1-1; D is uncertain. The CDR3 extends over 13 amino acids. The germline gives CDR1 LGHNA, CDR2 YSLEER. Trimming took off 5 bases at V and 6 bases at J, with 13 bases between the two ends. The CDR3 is CASSATTASEAFF. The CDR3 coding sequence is TGCGCCAGCAGCGCGACGACTGCCTCTGAAGCTTTCTTT.

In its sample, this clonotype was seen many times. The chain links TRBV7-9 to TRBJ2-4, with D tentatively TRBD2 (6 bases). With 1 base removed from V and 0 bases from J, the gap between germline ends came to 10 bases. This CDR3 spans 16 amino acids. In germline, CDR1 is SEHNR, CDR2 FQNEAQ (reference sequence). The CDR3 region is CASSLGRGLAKNIQYF. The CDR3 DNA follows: TGTGCCAGCAGCTTAGGGCGGGGCTTAGCCAAAAACATTCAGTACTTC.